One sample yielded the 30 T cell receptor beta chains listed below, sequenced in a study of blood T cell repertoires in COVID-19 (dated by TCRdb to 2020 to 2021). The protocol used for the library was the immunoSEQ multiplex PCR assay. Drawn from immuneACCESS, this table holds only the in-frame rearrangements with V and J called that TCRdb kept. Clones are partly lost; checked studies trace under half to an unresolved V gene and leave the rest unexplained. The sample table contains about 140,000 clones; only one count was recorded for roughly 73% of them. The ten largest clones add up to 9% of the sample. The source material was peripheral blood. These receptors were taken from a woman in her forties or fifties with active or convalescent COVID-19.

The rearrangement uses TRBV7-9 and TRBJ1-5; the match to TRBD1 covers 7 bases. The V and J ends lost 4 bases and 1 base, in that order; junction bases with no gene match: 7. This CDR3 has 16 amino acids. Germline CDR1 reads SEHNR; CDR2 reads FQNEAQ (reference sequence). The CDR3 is CASSSDRTGSNQPQHF. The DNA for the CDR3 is TGTGCCAGCAGCTCCGATCGGACAGGAAGCAATCAGCCCCAGCATTTT.

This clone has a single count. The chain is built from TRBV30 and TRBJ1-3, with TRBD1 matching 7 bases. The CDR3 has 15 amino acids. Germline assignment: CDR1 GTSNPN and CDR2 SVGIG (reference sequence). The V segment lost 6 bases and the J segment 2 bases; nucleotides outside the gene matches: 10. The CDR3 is CACHTAGGPGNTIYF. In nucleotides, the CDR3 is TGTGCCTGCCACACCGCAGGGGGTCCTGGAAACACCATATATTTT.

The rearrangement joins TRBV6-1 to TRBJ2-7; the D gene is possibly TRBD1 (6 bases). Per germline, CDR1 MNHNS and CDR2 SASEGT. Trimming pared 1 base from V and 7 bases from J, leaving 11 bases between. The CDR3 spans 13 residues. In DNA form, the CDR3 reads TGTGCCAGCAGTGAAGGGGCAGGGGAGGAGCAGTACTTC. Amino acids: CASSEGAGEEQYF.

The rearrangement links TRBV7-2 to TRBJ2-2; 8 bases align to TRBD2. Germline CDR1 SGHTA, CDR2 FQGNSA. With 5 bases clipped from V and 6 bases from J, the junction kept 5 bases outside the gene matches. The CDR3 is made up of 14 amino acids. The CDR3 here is CASSRGLAPGELFF. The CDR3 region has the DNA TGTGCCAGCAGCAGAGGACTAGCCCCCGGGGAGCTGTTTTTT.

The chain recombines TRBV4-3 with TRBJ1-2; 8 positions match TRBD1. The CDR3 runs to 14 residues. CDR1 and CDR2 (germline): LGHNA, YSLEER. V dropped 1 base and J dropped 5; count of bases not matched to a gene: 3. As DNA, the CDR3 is TGCGCCAGCAGCCAAGCAGGGGGCGGTTATGGCTACACCTTC. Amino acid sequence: CASSQAGGGYGYTF.

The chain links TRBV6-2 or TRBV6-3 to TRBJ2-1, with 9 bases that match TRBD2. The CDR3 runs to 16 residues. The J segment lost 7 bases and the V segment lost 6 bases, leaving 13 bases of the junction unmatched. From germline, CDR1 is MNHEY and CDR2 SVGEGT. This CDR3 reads CASSPLPSGRKNEQFF. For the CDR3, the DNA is TGTGCCAGCAGCCCACTTCCCAGCGGGAGGAAAAATGAGCAGTTCTTC.

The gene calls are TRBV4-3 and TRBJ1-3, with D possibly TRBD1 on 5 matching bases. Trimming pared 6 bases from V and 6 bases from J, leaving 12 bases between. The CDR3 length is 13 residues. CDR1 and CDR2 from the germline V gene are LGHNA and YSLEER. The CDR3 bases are TGCGCCAGCAGTACAGGTTACGAAAACACCATATATTTT. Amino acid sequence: CASSTGYENTIYF.

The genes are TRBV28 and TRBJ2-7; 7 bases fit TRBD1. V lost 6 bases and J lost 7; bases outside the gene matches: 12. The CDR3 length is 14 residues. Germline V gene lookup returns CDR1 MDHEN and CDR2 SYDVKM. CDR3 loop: CASRSTGSSGEQYF. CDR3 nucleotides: TGTGCCAGCAGATCGACAGGGTCTTCGGGGGAGCAGTACTTC.

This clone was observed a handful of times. The CDR3 is CASSSGVYGYTF. CDR3 DNA: TGTGCCAGCAGCTCCGGGGTCTATGGCTACACCTTC. The chain couples TRBV6-6 to TRBJ1-2; D gene ambiguous. The germline V gene encodes CDR1 MNHNY and CDR2 SVGAGI (reference sequence). This CDR3 contains 12 residues. The V gene lost 6 bases and the J gene lost 4 bases, with 9 bases spanning the gap.

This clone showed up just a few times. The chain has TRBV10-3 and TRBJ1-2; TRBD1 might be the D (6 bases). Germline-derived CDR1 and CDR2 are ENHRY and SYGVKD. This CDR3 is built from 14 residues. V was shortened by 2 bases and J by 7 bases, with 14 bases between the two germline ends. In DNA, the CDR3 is TGTGCCATCAGTGAGGCGGCAGGGGATGGTGGCTACACCTTC. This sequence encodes CAISEAAGDGGYTF.

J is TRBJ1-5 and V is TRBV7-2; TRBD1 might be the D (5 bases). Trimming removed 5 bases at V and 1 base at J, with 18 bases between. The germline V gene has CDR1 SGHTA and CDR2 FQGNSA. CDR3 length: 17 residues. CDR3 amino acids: CASSPTGGVASNQPQHF. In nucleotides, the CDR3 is TGTGCCAGCAGCCCGACCGGGGGAGTGGCAAGCAATCAGCCCCAGCATTTT.

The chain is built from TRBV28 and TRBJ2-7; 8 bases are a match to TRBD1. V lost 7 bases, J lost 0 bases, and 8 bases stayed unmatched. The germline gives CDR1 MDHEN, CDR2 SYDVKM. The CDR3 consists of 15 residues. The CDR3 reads CASITTGTGSYEQYF. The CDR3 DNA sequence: TGTGCCAGCATCACGACCGGGACAGGCTCCTACGAGCAGTACTTC.

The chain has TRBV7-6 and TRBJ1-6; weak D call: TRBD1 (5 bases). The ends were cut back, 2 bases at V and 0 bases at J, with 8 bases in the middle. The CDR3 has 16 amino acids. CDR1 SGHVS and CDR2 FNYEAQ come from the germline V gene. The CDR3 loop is CASSLTTASYNSPLHF. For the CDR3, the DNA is TGTGCCAGCAGCTTAACGACAGCCTCCTATAATTCACCCCTCCACTTT.

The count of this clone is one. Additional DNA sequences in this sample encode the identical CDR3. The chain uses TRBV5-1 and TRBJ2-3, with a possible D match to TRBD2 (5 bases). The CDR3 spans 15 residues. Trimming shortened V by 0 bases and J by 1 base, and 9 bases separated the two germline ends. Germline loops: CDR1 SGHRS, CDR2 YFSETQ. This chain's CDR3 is CASSLAGIGTDTQYF. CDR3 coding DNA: TGCGCCAGCAGCTTGGCCGGGATTGGCACAGATACGCAGTATTTT.

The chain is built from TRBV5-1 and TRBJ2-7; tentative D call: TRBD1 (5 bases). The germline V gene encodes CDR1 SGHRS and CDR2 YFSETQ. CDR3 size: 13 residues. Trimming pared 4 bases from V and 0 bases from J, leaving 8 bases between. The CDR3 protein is CASSVDISYEQYF. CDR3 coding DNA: TGCGCCAGCAGCGTGGACATCTCCTACGAGCAGTACTTC.

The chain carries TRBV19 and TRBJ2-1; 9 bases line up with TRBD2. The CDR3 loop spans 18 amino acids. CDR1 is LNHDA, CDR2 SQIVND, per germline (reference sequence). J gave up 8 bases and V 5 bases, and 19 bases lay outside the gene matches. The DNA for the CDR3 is TGTGCCAGTAGTTTCCGTCGATCCGTGGCTAGCGGGGTCGATGAGCAGTTCTTC. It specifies CASSFRRSVASGVDEQFF.

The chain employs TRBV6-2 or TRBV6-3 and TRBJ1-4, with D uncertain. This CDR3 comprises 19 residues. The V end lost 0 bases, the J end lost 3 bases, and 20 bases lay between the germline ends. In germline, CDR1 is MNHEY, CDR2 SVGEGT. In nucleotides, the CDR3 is TGTGCCAGCAGTTACTCGATGGTAAGCGGACGCCCACCTAATGAAAAACTGTTTTTT. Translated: CASSYSMVSGRPPNEKLFF.

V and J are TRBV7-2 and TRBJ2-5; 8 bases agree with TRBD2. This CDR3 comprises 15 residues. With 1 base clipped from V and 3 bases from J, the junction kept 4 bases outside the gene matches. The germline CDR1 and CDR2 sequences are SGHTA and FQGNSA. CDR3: CASSLGGSGKETQYF. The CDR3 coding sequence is TGTGCCAGCAGCTTAGGAGGTAGCGGGAAAGAGACCCAGTACTTC.

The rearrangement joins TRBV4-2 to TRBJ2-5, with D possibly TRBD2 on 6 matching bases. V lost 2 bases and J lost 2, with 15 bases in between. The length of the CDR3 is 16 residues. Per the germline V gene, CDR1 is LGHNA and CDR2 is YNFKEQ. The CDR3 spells CASSQLAAGTQETQYF. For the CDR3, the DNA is TGTGCCAGCAGCCAACTTGCGGCGGGGACTCAAGAGACCCAGTACTTC.

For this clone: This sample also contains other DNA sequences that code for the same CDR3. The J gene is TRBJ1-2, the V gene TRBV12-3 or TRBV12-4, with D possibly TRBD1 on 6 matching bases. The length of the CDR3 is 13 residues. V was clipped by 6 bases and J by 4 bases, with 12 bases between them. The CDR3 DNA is TGTGCCAGCAGCTTCGACAGGAGCTATGGCTACACCTTC. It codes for CASSFDRSYGYTF.

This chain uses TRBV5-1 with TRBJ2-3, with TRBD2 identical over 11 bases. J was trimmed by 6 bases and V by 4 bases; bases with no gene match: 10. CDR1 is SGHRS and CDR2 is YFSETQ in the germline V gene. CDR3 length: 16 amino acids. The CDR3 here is CASSPSLAGAGDTQYF. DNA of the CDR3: TGCGCCAGCAGCCCCTCACTAGCGGGGGCGGGGGATACGCAGTATTTT.

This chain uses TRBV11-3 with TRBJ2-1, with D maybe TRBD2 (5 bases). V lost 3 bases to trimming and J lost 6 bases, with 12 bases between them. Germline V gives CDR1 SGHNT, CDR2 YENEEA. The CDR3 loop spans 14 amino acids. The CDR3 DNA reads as TGTGCCAGCAGCTTCGGGGAGACGGGCAATGAGCAGTTCTTC. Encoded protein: CASSFGETGNEQFF. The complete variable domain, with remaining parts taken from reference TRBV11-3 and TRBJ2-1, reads EAGVVQSPRYKIIEKKQPVAFWCNPISGHNTLYWYLQNLGQGPELLIRYENEEAVDDSQLPKDRFSAERLKGVDSTLKIQPAELGDSAVYLCASSFGETGNEQFFGPGTRLTVL.

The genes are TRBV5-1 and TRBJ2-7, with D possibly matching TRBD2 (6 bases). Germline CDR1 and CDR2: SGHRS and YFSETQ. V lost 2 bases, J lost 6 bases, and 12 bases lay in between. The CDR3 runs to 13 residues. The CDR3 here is CASSLRVEGEQYF. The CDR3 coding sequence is TGCGCCAGCAGCTTAAGGGTGGAGGGCGAGCAGTACTTC.

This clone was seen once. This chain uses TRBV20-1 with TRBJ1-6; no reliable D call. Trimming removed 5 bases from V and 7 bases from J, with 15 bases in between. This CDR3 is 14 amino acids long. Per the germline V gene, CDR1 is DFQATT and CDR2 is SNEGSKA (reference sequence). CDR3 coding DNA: TGCAGTGCTGGTGGCGCGATGATAAATTCACCCCTCCACTTT. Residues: CSAGGAMINSPLHF.

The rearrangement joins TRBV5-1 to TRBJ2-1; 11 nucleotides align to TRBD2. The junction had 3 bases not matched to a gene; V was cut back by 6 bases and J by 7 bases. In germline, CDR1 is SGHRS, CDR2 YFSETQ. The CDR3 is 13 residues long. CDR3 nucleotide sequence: TGCGCCAGCACGACTAGCGGGGTGAATGAGCAGTTCTTC. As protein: CASTTSGVNEQFF.

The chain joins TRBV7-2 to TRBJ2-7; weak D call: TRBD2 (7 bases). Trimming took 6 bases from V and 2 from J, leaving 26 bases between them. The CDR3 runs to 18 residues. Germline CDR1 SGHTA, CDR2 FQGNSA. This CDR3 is CASRPWRGGGEWAYEQYF. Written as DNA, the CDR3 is TGTGCCAGCAGACCCTGGAGAGGGGGGGGTGAGTGGGCCTACGAGCAGTACTTC. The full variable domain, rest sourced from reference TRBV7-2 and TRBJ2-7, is GAGVSQSPSNKVTEKGKDVELRCDPISGHTALYWYRQSLGQGLEFLIYFQGNSAPDKSGLPSDRFSAERTGGSVSTLTIQRTQQEDSAVYLCASRPWRGGGEWAYEQYFGPGTRLTVT.

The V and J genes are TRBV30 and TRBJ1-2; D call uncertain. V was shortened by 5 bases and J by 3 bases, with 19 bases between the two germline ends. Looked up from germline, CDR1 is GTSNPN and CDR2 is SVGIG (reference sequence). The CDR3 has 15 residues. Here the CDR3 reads CAWLRLGPLYYGYTF. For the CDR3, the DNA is TGTGCCTGGCTACGCCTCGGTCCGCTGTACTATGGCTACACCTTC.

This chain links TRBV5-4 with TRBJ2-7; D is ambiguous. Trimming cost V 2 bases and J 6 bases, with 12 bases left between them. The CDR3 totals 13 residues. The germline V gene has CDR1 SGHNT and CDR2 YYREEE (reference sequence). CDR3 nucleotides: TGTGCCAGCAGCTTCGAGAGACGCGGCGAGCAGTACTTC. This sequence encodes CASSFERRGEQYF.

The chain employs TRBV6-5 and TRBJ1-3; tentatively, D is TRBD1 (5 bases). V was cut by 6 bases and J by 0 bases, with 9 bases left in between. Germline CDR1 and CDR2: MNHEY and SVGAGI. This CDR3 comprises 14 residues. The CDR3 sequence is CASRQVGSGNTIYF. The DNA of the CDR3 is TGTGCCAGCAGACAGGTTGGCTCTGGAAACACCATATATTTT.

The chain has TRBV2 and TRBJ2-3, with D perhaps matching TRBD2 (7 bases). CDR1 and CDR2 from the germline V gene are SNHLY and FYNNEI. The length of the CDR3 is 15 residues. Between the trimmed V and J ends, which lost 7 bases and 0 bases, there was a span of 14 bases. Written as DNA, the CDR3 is TGTGCCAGCAATAAGGGGGGGATTAGCACAGATACGCAGTATTTT. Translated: CASNKGGISTDTQYF.